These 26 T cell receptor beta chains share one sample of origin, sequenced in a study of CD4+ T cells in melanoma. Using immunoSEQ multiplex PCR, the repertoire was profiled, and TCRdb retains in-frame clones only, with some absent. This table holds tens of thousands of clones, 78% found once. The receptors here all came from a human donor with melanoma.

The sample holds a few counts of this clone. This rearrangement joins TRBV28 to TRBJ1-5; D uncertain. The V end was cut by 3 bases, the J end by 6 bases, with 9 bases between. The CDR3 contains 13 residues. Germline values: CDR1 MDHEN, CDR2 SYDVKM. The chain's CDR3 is CASSLGLSQPQHF. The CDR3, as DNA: TGTGCCAGCAGTTTGGGTTTGAGTCAGCCCCAGCATTTT.

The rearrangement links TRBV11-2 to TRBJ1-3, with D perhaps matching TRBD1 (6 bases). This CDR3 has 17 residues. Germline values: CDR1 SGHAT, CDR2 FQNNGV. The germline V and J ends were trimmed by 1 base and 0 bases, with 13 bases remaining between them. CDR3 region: CASSLGLGAGSGNTIYF. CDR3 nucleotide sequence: TGTGCCAGCAGCTTAGGACTGGGGGCCGGCTCTGGAAACACCATATATTTT.

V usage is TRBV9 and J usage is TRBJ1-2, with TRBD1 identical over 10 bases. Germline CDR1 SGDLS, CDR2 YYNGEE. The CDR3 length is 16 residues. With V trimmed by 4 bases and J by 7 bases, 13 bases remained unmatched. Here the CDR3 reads CASSPTGTGESFGYTF. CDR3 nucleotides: TGTGCCAGCAGCCCGACCGGGACAGGGGAATCTTTTGGCTACACCTTC.

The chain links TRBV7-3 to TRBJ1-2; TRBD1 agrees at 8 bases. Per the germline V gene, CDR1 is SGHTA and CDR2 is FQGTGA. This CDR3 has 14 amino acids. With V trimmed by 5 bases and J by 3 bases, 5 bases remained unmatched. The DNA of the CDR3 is TGTGCCAGCAGCCCGGGCAGGGGGCACTATGGCTACACCTTC. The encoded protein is CASSPGRGHYGYTF.

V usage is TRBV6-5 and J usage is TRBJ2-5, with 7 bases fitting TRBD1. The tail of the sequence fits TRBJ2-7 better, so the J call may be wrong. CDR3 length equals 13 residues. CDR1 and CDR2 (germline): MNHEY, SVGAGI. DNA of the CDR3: TGTGCCAGCAGCCGACAGGGATTAGGCGAGCAGTACTTC. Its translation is CASSRQGLGEQYF.

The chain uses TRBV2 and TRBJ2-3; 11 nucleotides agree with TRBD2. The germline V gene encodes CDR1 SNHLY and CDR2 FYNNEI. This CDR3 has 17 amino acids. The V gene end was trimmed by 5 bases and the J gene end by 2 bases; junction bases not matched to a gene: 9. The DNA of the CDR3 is TGTGCCAGCAGTCAAACCACACTAGCGGGGGTCACAGATACGCAGTATTTT. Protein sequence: CASSQTTLAGVTDTQYF. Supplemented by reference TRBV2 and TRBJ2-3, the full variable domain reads EPEVTQTPSHQVTQMGQEVILRCVPISNHLYFYWYRQILGQKVEFLVSFYNNEISEKSEIFDDQFSVERPDGSNFTLKIRSTKLEDSAMYFCASSQTTLAGVTDTQYFGPGTRLTVL.

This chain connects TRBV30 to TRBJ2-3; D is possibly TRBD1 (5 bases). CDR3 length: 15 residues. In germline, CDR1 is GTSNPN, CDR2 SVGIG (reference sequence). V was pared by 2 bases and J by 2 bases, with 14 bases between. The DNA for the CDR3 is TGTGCCTGGAGTCTGACAGTATCATTCACAGATACGCAGTATTTT. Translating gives CAWSLTVSFTDTQYF.

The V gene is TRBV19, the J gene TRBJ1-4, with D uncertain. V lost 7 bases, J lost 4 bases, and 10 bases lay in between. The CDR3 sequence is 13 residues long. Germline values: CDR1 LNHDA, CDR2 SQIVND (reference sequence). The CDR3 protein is CASTRRNNEKLFF. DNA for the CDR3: TGTGCCAGTACACGGCGAAATAATGAAAAACTGTTTTTT.

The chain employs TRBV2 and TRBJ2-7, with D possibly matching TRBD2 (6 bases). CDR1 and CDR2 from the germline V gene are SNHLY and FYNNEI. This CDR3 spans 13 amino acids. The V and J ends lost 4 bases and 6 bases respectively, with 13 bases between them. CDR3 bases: TGTGCCAGCAGTGGGGACTCCCTCTCCGAGCAGTACTTC. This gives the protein CASSGDSLSEQYF.

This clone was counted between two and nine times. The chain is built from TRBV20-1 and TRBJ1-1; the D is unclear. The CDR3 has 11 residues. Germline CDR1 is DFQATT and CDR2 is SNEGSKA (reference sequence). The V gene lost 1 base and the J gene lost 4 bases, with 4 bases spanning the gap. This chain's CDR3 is CSARGGTEAFF. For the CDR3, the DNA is TGCAGTGCTAGAGGGGGCACTGAAGCTTTCTTT.

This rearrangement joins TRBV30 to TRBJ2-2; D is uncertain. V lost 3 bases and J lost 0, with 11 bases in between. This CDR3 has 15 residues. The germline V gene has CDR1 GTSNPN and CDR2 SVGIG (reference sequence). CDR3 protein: CAWRAAGTNTGELFF. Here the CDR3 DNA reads TGTGCCTGGAGAGCAGCAGGAACGAACACCGGGGAGCTGTTTTTT.

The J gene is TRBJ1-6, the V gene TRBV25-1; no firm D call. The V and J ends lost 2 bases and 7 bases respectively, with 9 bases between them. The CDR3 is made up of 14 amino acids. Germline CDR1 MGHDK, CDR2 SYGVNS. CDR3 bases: TGTGCCAGCAGTGAACGGATAGGCAATTCACCCCTCCACTTT. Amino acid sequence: CASSERIGNSPLHF.

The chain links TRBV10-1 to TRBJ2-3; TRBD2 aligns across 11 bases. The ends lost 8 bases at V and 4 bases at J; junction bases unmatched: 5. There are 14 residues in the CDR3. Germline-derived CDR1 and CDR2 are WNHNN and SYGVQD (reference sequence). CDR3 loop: CASGPGLAADTQYF. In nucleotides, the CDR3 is TGCGCCAGCGGGCCGGGACTAGCGGCAGATACGCAGTATTTT.

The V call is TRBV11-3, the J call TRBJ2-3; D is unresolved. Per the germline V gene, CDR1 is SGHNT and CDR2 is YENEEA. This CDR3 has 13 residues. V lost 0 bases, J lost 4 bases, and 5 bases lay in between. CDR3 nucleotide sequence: TGTGCCAGCAGCTTAGATCGGCCAGATACGCAGTATTTT. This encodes CASSLDRPDTQYF.

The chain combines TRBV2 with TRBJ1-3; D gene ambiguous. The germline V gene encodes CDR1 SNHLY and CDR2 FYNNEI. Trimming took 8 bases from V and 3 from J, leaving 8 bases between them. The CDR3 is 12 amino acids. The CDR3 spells CASVQYGNTIYF. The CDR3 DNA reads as TGTGCCAGCGTACAATATGGAAACACCATATATTTT.

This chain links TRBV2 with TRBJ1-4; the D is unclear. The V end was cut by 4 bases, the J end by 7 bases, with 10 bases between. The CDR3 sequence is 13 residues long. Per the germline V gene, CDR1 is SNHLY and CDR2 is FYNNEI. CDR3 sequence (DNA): TGTGCCAGCAGTGCTGATATGGTTGAAAAACTGTTTTTT. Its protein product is CASSADMVEKLFF.

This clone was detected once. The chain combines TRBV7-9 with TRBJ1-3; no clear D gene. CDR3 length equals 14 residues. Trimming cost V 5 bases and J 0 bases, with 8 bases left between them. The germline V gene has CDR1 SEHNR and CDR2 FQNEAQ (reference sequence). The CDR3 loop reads CASSLGLSGNTIYF. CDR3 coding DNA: TGTGCCAGCAGCCTCGGCCTCTCTGGAAACACCATATATTTT.

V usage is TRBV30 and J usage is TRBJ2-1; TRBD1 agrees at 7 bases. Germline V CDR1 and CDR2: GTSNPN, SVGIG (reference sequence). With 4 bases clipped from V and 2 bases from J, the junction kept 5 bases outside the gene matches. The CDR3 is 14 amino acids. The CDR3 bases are TGTGCCTGGACTGGGACAGCGACCTACAATGAGCAGTTCTTC. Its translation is CAWTGTATYNEQFF.

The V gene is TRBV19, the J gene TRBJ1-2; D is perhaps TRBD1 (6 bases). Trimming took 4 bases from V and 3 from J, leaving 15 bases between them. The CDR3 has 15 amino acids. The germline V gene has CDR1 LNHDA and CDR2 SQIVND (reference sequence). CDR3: CASSRTGGPDYGYTF. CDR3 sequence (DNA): TGTGCCAGTAGTAGGACCGGGGGGCCGGACTATGGCTACACCTTC.

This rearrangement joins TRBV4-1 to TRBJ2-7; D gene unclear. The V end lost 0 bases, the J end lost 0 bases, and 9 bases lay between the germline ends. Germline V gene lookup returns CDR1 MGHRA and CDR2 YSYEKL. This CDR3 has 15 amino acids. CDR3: CASSQERLASYEQYF. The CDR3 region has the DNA TGCGCCAGCAGCCAAGAAAGGTTGGCCTCCTACGAGCAGTACTTC.

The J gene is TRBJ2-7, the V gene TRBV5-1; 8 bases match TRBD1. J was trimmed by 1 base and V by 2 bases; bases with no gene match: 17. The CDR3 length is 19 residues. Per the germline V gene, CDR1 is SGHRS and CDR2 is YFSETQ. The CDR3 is CASSFDGRGPTRASYEQYF. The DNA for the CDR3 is TGCGCCAGCAGCTTCGATGGCAGGGGGCCAACAAGAGCGTCCTACGAGCAGTACTTC.

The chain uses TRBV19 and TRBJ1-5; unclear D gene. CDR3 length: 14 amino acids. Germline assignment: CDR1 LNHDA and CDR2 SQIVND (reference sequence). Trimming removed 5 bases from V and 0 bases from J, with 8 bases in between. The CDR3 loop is CASSRSYSNQPQHF. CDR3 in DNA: TGTGCCAGTAGTCGGAGTTATAGCAATCAGCCCCAGCATTTT.

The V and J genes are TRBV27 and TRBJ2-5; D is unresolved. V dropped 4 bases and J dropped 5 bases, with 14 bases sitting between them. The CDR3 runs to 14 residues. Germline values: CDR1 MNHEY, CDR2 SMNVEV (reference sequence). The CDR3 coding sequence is TGTGCCAGCAGTTCACAGAGGTTTCGGGAGACCCAGTACTTC. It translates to CASSSQRFRETQYF.

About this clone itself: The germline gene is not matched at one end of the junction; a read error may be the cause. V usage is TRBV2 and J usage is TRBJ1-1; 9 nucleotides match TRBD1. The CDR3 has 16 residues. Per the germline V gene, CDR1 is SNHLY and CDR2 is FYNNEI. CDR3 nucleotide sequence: TGTGCCAGCAGCCCGACCCGGGACAGGGTGAACGCTGAAGCTTTCTTT. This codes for CASSPTRDRVNAEAFF.

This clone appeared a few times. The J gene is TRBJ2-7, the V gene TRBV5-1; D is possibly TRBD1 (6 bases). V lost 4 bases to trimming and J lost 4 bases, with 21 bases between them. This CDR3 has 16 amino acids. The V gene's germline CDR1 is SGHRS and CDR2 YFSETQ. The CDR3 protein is CASSVTVGATRYEQYF. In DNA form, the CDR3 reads TGCGCCAGCAGCGTCACAGTGGGGGCCACGCGATACGAGCAGTACTTC.

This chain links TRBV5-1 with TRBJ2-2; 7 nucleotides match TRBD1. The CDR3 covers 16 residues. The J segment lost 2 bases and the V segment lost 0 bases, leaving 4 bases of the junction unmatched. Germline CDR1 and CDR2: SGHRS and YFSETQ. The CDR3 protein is CASSLGQGDNTGELFF. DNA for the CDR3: TGCGCCAGCAGCTTGGGTCAGGGGGATAACACCGGGGAGCTGTTTTTT.